Below are 10 T cell receptor beta chains sequenced from a single sample in a study of radiation and T cells in renal cell carcinoma. Method: immunoSEQ multiplex PCR; TCRdb's copy keeps in-frame clones and lacks some. The sample has tens of thousands of clones, 75% to 85% seen once. Time point given: blood 2 weeks post-SBRT. The treatment here: 15 Gy SBRT to primary tumor, nephrectomy 4 weeks later. The sequencing used blood, collected from a patient whose treatment included radiotherapy and nephrectomy. The receptors come from a woman between 65 and 79 years old with renal cell carcinoma.

V and J are TRBV7-9 and TRBJ2-7; a possible D gene is TRBD1 (6 bases). This CDR3 has 13 residues. Trimming pared 5 bases from V and 4 bases from J, leaving 12 bases between. Per germline, CDR1 SEHNR and CDR2 FQNEAQ (reference sequence). CDR3 residues: CASSATGFYEQYF. As DNA, the CDR3 is TGTGCCAGCAGCGCCACAGGGTTTTACGAGCAGTACTTC.

The rearrangement links TRBV25-1 to TRBJ1-4, with D possibly TRBD1 on 5 matching bases. V was cut by 2 bases and J by 7 bases, with 11 bases left in between. This CDR3 is 14 amino acids long. The germline V gene encodes CDR1 MGHDK and CDR2 SYGVNS. The CDR3 region is CASSELGGGEKLFF. The DNA for the CDR3 is TGTGCCAGCAGTGAACTCGGGGGTGGTGAAAAACTGTTTTTT.

The rearrangement uses TRBV19 and TRBJ1-1; weak D call: TRBD1 (5 bases). Germline V gene data show CDR1 as LNHDA and CDR2 as SQIVND (reference sequence). V shed 5 bases and J shed 8 bases, with 9 bases lying between them. The CDR3 consists of 11 residues. For the CDR3, the DNA is TGTGCCAGTAGTCGGGGGAGCGAAGCTTTCTTT. Its translation: CASSRGSEAFF.

This clone came up a few times. V is TRBV2 and J is TRBJ1-5; D call uncertain. V dropped 6 bases and J dropped 7 bases, with 19 bases sitting between them. This CDR3 is 15 amino acids long. Germline V gene data show CDR1 as SNHLY and CDR2 as FYNNEI. CDR3 loop: CASRMFRAGGQPQHF. For the CDR3, the DNA is TGTGCCAGCAGGATGTTTAGGGCAGGAGGGCAGCCCCAGCATTTT.

V is TRBV18 and J is TRBJ1-5; possible D gene TRBD1, 5 bases. The germline CDR1 and CDR2 sequences are KGHSH and LQKENI. V dropped 3 bases and J dropped 1 base, with 7 bases sitting between them. This CDR3 comprises 14 residues. The CDR3 protein is CASSPRDSNQPQHF. DNA of the CDR3: TGTGCCAGCTCACCTAGGGACAGCAATCAGCCCCAGCATTTT.

This clone was counted once. This sequence joins TRBV5-4 and TRBJ2-7; no firm D call. V was shortened by 4 bases and J by 5 bases, with 16 bases between the two germline ends. The CDR3 totals 14 residues. Germline V gene data show CDR1 as SGHNT and CDR2 as YYREEE (reference sequence). The CDR3 nucleotides read TGTGCCAGCAGCACCCCTAGTAAGGGTAACGAGCAGTACTTC. Protein product: CASSTPSKGNEQYF.

V gene TRBV2 combines with J gene TRBJ2-1; D is unclear. CDR1 is SNHLY and CDR2 is FYNNEI in the germline V gene. This CDR3 contains 15 residues. V lost 6 bases and J lost 0, with 12 bases in between. CDR3 coding DNA: TGTGCCAGCAGGAACTTAGCTAGCTCCTACAATGAGCAGTTCTTC. It specifies CASRNLASSYNEQFF.

CDR3 in amino acids: CASTTTGPYGYTF. The CDR3 region has the DNA TGTGCCAGCACCACCACAGGGCCTTATGGCTACACCTTC. The V and J genes are TRBV5-4 and TRBJ1-2; D perhaps matches TRBD1 (6 bases). V was clipped by 6 bases and J by 5 bases, with 14 bases between them. The CDR3 loop spans 13 amino acids. Germline V CDR1 and CDR2: SGHNT, YYREEE (reference sequence).

The chain couples TRBV19 to TRBJ1-5, with D possibly being TRBD1 (6 bases). CDR1 is LNHDA, CDR2 SQIVND, per germline (reference sequence). Trimming stripped 4 bases from V and 3 bases from J, with 19 bases between. CDR3 size: 17 residues. CDR3 region: CASSTPVRGGLNQPQHF. The CDR3 nucleotides are TGTGCCAGTAGTACCCCTGTGAGGGGGGGCCTCAATCAGCCCCAGCATTTT.

The genes are TRBV2 and TRBJ2-1, with D maybe TRBD2 (6 bases). Trimming cost V 0 bases and J 1 base, with 25 bases left between them. Germline assignment: CDR1 SNHLY and CDR2 FYNNEI. There are 21 residues in the CDR3. The CDR3 nucleotides are TGTGCCAGCAGTGAAGCGCTTCAGGTGGTGGAACGGGAGTCATCCTACAATGAGCAGTTCTTC. Amino acid sequence: CASSEALQVVERESSYNEQFF. Filled out from reference TRBV2 and TRBJ2-1, the complete variable domain reads EPEVTQTPSHQVTQMGQEVILRCVPISNHLYFYWYRQILGQKVEFLVSFYNNEISEKSEIFDDQFSVERPDGSNFTLKIRSTKLEDSAMYFCASSEALQVVERESSYNEQFFGPGTRLTVL.